Below, 14 T cell receptor beta chains from the same sample are listed, as sequenced in a study of cytomegalovirus exposure and HLA in healthy donors. The primer mix had 60 Vbeta and 13 Jbeta primers. Libraries were prepared by immunoSEQ multiplex PCR; TCRdb keeps only in-frame clonotypes and omits some of them. Of 150,000 to 200,000 clones listed, under 85% were seen once; the top ten hold 1.5% to 2%. The sample was PBMCs. The receptors here all came from a woman aged 25 to 39 in good health and CMV-seronegative.

The chain uses TRBV7-2 and TRBJ1-5; 9 nucleotides match TRBD1. The junction had 8 bases not matched to a gene; V was cut back by 6 bases and J by 2 bases. CDR1 SGHTA and CDR2 FQGNSA come from the germline V gene. The CDR3 length is 16 residues. CDR3 protein: CASRGGQGGGNQPQHF. In DNA form, the CDR3 reads TGTGCCAGCAGGGGGGGACAGGGAGGTGGCAATCAGCCCCAGCATTTT.

The rearrangement uses TRBV6-5 and TRBJ2-5; D perhaps matches TRBD1 (6 bases). The end of the DNA is better explained by TRBJ2-7, so the J call may be wrong. CDR3 length equals 15 residues. The germline V gene encodes CDR1 MNHEY and CDR2 SVGAGI. The CDR3 coding sequence is TGTGCCAGCAGCAATACGCGGACAGTCCCCTACGAGCAGTACTTC. This translates into CASSNTRTVPYEQYF.

The J gene is TRBJ1-1, the V gene TRBV19, with D maybe TRBD1 (6 bases). Deletions cut 3 bases from V and 2 bases from J, with 16 bases between. Looked up from germline, CDR1 is LNHDA and CDR2 is SQIVND (reference sequence). There are 16 residues in the CDR3. The CDR3 nucleotides are TGTGCCAGTAGTATCCCGAGACAGGTGCCAAACACTGAAGCTTTCTTT. It yields the protein CASSIPRQVPNTEAFF.

The J gene is TRBJ2-1, the V gene TRBV7-6; no clear D gene. CDR3 size: 13 residues. Deletions cut 5 bases from V and 7 bases from J, with 12 bases between. Germline-derived CDR1 and CDR2 are SGHVS and FNYEAQ. CDR3 loop: CASSRTPLNEQFF. The DNA for the CDR3 is TGTGCCAGCAGCCGTACCCCCCTAAATGAGCAGTTCTTC.

This chain links TRBV7-2 with TRBJ1-1; D gene unclear. Germline values: CDR1 SGHTA, CDR2 FQGNSA. V was pared by 4 bases and J by 11 bases, with 17 bases between. The CDR3 spans 13 residues. The chain's CDR3 is CASSSFRVLEAFF. DNA for the CDR3: TGTGCCAGCAGCTCATTTAGAGTACTGGAGGCTTTCTTT.

In this sample, this clone turned up once. This chain links TRBV14 with TRBJ2-1; 15 bases align to TRBD2. Germline V gene sequence: CDR1 SGHDN, CDR2 FVKESK. CDR3 length equals 20 residues. After removal of 4 bases from V and 1 base from J, the junction contained 11 bases not matched to a gene. CDR3 sequence reads: CASSPSWWTSGRGSYNEQFF. The CDR3 DNA sequence: TGTGCCAGCAGCCCGTCGTGGTGGACTAGCGGGAGGGGATCCTACAATGAGCAGTTCTTC.

In its sample, this clone was seen a few times. This chain joins TRBV5-1 and TRBJ1-2; the D gene is possibly TRBD1 (5 bases). Looked up from germline, CDR1 is SGHRS and CDR2 is YFSETQ. Trimming stripped 4 bases from V and 4 bases from J, with 17 bases between. This CDR3 is built from 15 residues. The CDR3 here is CASSPRPTDFYGYTF. For the CDR3, the DNA is TGCGCCAGCAGCCCGAGGCCGACAGACTTCTATGGCTACACCTTC.

The chain uses TRBV7-8 and TRBJ2-7; tentatively, D is TRBD2 (5 bases). This CDR3 comprises 14 residues. Trimming shortened V by 2 bases and J by 3 bases, and 11 bases separated the two germline ends. The germline CDR1 and CDR2 sequences are SGHVS and FQNEAQ. The CDR3, as DNA: TGTGCCAGCAGCTTACGGACCGAGGGCTACGAGCAGTACTTC. This translates into CASSLRTEGYEQYF.

CDR3 amino acids: CASEGTGPYEQYF. CDR3 nucleotide sequence: TGTGCCAGCGAGGGGACTGGTCCCTACGAGCAGTACTTC. The chain has TRBV19 and TRBJ2-7, with D possibly being TRBD2 (6 bases). CDR3 length: 13 residues. Trimming removed 9 bases from V and 2 bases from J, with 14 bases in between. Looked up from germline, CDR1 is LNHDA and CDR2 is SQIVND (reference sequence).

This sequence joins TRBV7-3 and TRBJ1-6; 7 positions agree with TRBD1. Germline assignment: CDR1 SGHTA and CDR2 FQGTGA. Germline trimming cut 2 bases from V and 9 bases from J; bases unmatched to any gene: 4. The CDR3 extends over 14 amino acids. The CDR3 sequence is CASSLSGGGSPLHF. CDR3 nucleotide sequence: TGTGCCAGCAGCTTATCAGGGGGTGGTTCACCCCTCCACTTT.

The gene calls are TRBV15 and TRBJ2-5; D may be TRBD2 (6 bases). The J call is doubtful: the DNA matches TRBJ2-7 better. Looked up from germline, CDR1 is LNHNV and CDR2 is YYDKDF (reference sequence). The CDR3 consists of 15 residues. The CDR3: CATSRGRRDSYEQYF. DNA for the CDR3: TGTGCCACCAGCAGAGGGAGGCGGGACTCCTACGAGCAGTACTTC.

Remarks on this clone: At one of its ends the junction is not consistent with the germline gene, which may arise from a read error. V gene TRBV29-1 combines with J gene TRBJ1-2, with TRBD1 identical over 9 bases. Per germline, CDR1 SQVTM and CDR2 ANQGSEA. The CDR3 sequence is 19 residues long. CDR3 nucleotide sequence: TGCAGCGTTGAAGATCAGGAGATGGGATTAGGACAGGGGAACTATGGCTACCCCTTC. Translating gives CSVEDQEMGLGQGNYGYPF.

J is TRBJ1-1 and V is TRBV27; D remains ambiguous. Germline-derived CDR1 and CDR2 are MNHEY and SMNVEV (reference sequence). CDR3 size: 14 residues. V dropped 0 bases and J dropped 1 base, with 6 bases sitting between them. As DNA, the CDR3 is TGTGCCAGCAGTTTATCGCCAGAGAACACTGAAGCTTTCTTT. It is translated as CASSLSPENTEAFF.

The gene calls are TRBV9 and TRBJ2-1, with D possibly being TRBD2 (5 bases). The CDR3 sequence is 15 residues long. Trimming stripped 3 bases from V and 7 bases from J, with 17 bases between. Germline V CDR1 and CDR2: SGDLS, YYNGEE. The CDR3 loop reads CASSASLTSYNEQFF. The CDR3 bases are TGTGCCAGCAGCGCCTCCCTCACTAGTTATAATGAGCAGTTCTTC.